The rows below give T cell receptor beta chains drawn from one sample of a study of T cells in Graves' hyperthyroidism and ophthalmopathy. One entry per CDR3 protein, called by TCRdb with MiXCR from the multiplex PCR reads. The sample lists roughly 700,000 distinct CDR3 sequences, less than 15% occurring once. The sequenced material came from blood. The receptors were gathered from a young woman with Graves' hyperthyroidism. The CDR3 runs from the conserved cysteine through the conserved F or W. The D gene is left open where the match is weak. Where a row states a size, it is once, few, many or the class of an expanded clone; other rows omit it.

clone size	V gene	J gene	D gene	CDR3 DNA	CDR3 protein
many	TRBV5-6	TRBJ1-2	NA	TGTGCCAGCAGCTTTGGGTTGGGACAACAAGTATCTAATAGCTATGGCTACACCTTC	CASSFGLGQQVSNSYGYTF
many	TRBV28	TRBJ1-2	NA	TGTGCCAGCAGCCCTAGGTTTCTATCGGATGGCTACACCTTC	CASSPRFLSDGYTF
many	TRBV6-6	TRBJ2-7	TRBD1	TGTGCCAGCAGTTACCTACAGGGGACCTACGAGCAGTACTTC	CASSYLQGTYEQYF
many	TRBV3-1	TRBJ1-6	NA	TGTGCCAGCAGCCAATCCGGACCCCTCCACTTT	CASSQSGPLHF
NA	TRBV10-3	TRBJ2-5	NA	TGTGCCATCAGTGAGTCGGACGTGGGGTTACAAGAGACCCAGTACTTC	CAISESDVGLQETQYF
many	TRBV18	TRBJ1-2	NA	TGTGCCAGCTCACAACTCCAAGGTTCTGGTGGCTACACCTTC	CASSQLQGSGGYTF
many	TRBV28	TRBJ2-7	NA	TGTGCCAGCAGTTTTGCTTTTTCTCTAGGACTGCCGGCCTACGAGCAGTACTTC	CASSFAFSLGLPAYEQYF
many	TRBV24-1	TRBJ2-7	NA	TGTGCCACCAGCAGCAGTGGGGCCAGCTCCTACGAGCAGTACTTC	CATSSSGASSYEQYF
NA	TRBV6-5	TRBJ2-7	NA	TGTGCCAGCAGTTATAAGGGGGGTTCCTACGAGCAGTACTTC	CASSYKGGSYEQYF
few	TRBV11-2	TRBJ2-2	NA	TGTGCCAGCAGCTCCTCCATCGGGTTGGCGGCCGGGGAGCTGTTTTTT	CASSSSIGLAAGELFF
many	TRBV7-9	TRBJ2-1	NA	TGTGCCAGCAGCCCCCGGACCCCCCGGAGGGATGAGCAGTTCTTC	CASSPRTPRRDEQFF
few	TRBV7-8	TRBJ2-7	NA	TGTGCCAGCAGCTTAGTTGGATTCTCGGGCGAGCAGTACTTC	CASSLVGFSGEQYF
NA	TRBV6-1	TRBJ1-5	NA	TGTGCCAGCGGCGGGGTGGGGAGAGGAAATCAGCCCCAGCATTTT	CASGGVGRGNQPQHF
many	TRBV24-1	TRBJ1-5	NA	TGTGCCACCCGAGTGGGATATGGCAATCAGCCCCAGCATTTT	CATRVGYGNQPQHF
many	TRBV6-6	TRBJ2-7	NA	TGTGCCAGCAGTTACTCGAGGGACCTTCTCTCAGGGAGCGAGCAGTACTTC	CASSYSRDLLSGSEQYF
NA	TRBV11-2	TRBJ2-7	NA	TGTGCCAGCAGCTTAGATGGGAGTCTCTACGAGCAGTACTTC	CASSLDGSLYEQYF
many	TRBV29-1	TRBJ1-2	NA	TGCAGCGTTCCCGAGGTTGCCCCAGGCTACACCTTC	CSVPEVAPGYTF
many	TRBV30	TRBJ1-1	NA	TGTGCCTGGAGTGTACGAGCCACCTTCAACACTGAAGCTTTCTTT	CAWSVRATFNTEAFF
few	TRBV12-3/TRBV12-4	TRBJ1-1	NA	TGTGCCACCCTTTCACAGGGTGAGGCTTTCTTT	CATLSQGEAFF